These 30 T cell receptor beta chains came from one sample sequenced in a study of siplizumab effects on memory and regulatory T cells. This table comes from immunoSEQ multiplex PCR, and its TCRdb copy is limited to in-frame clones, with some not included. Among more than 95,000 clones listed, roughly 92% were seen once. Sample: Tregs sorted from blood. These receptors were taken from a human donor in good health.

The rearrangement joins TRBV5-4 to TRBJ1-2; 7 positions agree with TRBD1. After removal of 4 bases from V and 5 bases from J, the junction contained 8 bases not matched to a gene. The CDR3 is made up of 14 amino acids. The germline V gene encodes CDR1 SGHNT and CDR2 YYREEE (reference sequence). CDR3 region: CASSPEGGRYGYTF. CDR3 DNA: TGTGCCAGCAGCCCGGAAGGGGGCAGGTATGGCTACACCTTC.

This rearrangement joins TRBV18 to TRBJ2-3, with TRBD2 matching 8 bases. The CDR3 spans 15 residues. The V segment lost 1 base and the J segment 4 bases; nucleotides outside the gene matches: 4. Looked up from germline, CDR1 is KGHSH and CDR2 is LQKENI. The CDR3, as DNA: TGTGCCAGCTCACCACGAACGGGAGGGCCAGATACGCAGTATTTT. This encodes CASSPRTGGPDTQYF.

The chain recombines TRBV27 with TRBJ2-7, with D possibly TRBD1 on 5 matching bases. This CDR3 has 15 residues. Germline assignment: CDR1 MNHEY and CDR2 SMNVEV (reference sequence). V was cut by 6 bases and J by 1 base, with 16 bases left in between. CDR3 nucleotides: TGTGCCAGCAGCCGCTTCGGGCAGGGATCCTACGAGCAGTACTTC. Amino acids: CASSRFGQGSYEQYF.

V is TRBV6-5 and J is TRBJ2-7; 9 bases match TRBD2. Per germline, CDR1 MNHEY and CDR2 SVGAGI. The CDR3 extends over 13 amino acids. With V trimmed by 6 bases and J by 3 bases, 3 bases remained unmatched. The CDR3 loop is CASSKTSGYEQYF. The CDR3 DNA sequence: TGTGCCAGCAGCAAGACTAGCGGCTACGAGCAGTACTTC.

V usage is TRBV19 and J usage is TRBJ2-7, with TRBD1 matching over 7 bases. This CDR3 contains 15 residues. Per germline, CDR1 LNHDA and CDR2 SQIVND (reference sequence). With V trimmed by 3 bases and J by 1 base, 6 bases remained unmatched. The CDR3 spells CASSIRPGQSYEQYF. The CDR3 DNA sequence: TGTGCCAGTAGTATCCGGCCGGGACAGTCCTACGAGCAGTACTTC.

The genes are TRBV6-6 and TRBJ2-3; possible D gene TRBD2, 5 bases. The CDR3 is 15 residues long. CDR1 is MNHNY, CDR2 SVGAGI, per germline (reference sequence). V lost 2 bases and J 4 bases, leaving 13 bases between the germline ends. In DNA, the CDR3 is TGTGCCAGCAGTTACACTAGTGGCGTGGCAGATACGCAGTATTTT. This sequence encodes CASSYTSGVADTQYF.

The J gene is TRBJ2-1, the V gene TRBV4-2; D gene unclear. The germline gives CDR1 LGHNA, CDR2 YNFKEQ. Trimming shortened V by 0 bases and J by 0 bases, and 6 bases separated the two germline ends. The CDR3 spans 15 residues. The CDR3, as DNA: TGTGCCAGCAGCCAAGAACCCTACTCCTACAATGAGCAGTTCTTC. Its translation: CASSQEPYSYNEQFF.

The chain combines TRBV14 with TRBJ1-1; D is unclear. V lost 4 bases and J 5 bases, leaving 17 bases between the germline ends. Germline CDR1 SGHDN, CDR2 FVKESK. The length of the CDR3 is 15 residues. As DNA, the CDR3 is TGTGCCAGCAGCCTTCTTGGCCCCGATCGGACTGAAGCTTTCTTT. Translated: CASSLLGPDRTEAFF.

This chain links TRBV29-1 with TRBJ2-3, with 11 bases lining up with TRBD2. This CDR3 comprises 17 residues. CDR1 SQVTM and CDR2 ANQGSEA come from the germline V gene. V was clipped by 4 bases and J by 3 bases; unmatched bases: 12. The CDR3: CSVGAGTSGPNTDTQYF. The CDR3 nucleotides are TGCAGCGTTGGGGCGGGGACTAGCGGACCTAATACAGATACGCAGTATTTT.

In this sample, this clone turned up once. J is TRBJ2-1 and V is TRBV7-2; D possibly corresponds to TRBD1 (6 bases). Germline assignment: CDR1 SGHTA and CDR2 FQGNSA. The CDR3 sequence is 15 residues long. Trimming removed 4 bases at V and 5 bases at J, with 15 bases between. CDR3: CASSWAGTTNNEQFF. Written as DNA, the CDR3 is TGTGCCAGCAGCTGGGCCGGGACAACAAACAATGAGCAGTTCTTC.

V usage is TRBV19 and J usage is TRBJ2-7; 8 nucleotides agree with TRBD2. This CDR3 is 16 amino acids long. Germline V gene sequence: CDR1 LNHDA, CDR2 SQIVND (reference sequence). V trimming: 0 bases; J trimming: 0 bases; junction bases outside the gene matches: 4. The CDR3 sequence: CASSIDRLAGSYEQYF. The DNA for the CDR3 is TGTGCCAGTAGTATAGATCGGCTAGCGGGCTCCTACGAGCAGTACTTC.

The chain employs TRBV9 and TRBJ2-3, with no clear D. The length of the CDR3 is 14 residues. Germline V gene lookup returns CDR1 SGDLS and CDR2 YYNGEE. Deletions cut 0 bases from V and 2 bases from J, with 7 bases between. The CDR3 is CASSVGADTDTQYF. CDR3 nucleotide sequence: TGTGCCAGCAGCGTAGGGGCAGACACAGATACGCAGTATTTT.

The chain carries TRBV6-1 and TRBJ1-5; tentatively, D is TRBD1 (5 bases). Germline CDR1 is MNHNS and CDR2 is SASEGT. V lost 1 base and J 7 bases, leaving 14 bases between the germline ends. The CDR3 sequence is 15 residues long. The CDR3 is CASSEGDRFGQPQHF. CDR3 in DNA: TGTGCCAGCAGTGAAGGGGACCGGTTCGGGCAGCCCCAGCATTTT.

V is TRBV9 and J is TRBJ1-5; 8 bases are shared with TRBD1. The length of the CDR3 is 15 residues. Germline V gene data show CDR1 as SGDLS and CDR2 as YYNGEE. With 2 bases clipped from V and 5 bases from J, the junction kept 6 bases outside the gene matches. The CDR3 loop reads CASSVSDRGHQPQHF. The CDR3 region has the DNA TGTGCCAGCAGCGTTAGTGACAGGGGCCATCAGCCCCAGCATTTT.

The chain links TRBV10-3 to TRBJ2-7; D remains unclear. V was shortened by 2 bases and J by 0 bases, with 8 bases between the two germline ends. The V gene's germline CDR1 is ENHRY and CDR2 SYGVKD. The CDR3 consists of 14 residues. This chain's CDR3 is CAISEIQYSYEQYF. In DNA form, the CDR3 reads TGTGCCATCAGTGAGATACAGTACTCCTACGAGCAGTACTTC.

CDR3: CASSMVGLAGVEAYEQYF. The CDR3 coding sequence is TGTGCCAGTAGTATGGTGGGACTAGCGGGAGTGGAGGCCTACGAGCAGTACTTC. The chain combines TRBV19 with TRBJ2-7; 14 bases map to TRBD2. Germline V CDR1 and CDR2: LNHDA, SQIVND (reference sequence). The J segment lost 2 bases and the V segment lost 3 bases, leaving 9 bases of the junction unmatched. The CDR3 runs to 18 residues.

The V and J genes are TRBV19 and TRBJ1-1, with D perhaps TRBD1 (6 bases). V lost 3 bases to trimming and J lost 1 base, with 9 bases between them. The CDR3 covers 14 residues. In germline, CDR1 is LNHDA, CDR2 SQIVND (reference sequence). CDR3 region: CASSMARGNTEAFF. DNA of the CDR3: TGTGCCAGTAGTATGGCCAGGGGGAACACTGAAGCTTTCTTT.

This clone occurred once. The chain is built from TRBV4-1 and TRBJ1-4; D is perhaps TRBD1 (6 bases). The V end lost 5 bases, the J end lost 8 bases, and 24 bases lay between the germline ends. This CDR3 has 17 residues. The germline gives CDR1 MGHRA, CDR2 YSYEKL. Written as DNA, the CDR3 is TGCGCCAGCAGCTCCCCCTCTCCGGGGGCCGGGGGCGAAAAACTGTTTTTT. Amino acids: CASSSPSPGAGGEKLFF.

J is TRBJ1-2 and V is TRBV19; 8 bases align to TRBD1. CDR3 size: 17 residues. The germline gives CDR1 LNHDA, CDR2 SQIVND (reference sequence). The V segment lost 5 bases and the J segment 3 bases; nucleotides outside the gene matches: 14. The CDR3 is CASSVGTGRRSDYGYTF. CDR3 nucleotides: TGTGCCAGTAGTGTTGGGACAGGACGCCGCTCCGACTATGGCTACACCTTC.

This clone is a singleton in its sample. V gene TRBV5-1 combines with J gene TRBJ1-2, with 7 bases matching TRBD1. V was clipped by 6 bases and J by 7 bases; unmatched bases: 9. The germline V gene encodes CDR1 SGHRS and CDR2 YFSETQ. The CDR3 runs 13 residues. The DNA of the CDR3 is TGCGCCAGCACCCAGGGGGGCTCCTTTGGCTACACCTTC. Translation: CASTQGGSFGYTF.

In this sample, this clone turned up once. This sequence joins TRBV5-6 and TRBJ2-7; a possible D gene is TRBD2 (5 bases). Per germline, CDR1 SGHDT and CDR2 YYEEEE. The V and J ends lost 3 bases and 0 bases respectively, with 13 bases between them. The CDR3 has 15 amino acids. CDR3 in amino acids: CASSSSGFSSYEQYF. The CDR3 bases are TGTGCCAGCAGCTCGTCGGGGTTCAGCTCCTACGAGCAGTACTTC.

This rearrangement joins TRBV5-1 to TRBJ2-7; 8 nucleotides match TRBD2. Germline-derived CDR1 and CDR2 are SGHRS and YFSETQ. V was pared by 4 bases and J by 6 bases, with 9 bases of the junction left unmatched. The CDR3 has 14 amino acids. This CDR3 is CASSPATSVTEQYF. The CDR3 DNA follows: TGCGCCAGCAGCCCAGCGACTAGCGTAACCGAGCAGTACTTC.

In nucleotides, the CDR3 is TGCAGCGTATACCAAGGGAATGAGCAGTTCTTC. Its translation: CSVYQGNEQFF. V is TRBV29-1 and J is TRBJ2-1, with no clear D. CDR1 SQVTM and CDR2 ANQGSEA come from the germline V gene. Deletions cut 6 bases from V and 7 bases from J, with 10 bases between. This CDR3 spans 11 amino acids.

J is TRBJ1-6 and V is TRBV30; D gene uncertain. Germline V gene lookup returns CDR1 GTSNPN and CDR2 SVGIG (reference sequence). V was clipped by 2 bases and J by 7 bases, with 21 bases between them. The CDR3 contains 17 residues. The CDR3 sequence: CAWSSLRVATGNSPLHF. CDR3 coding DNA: TGTGCCTGGAGTTCCCTACGGGTGGCGACCGGAAATTCACCCCTCCACTTT.

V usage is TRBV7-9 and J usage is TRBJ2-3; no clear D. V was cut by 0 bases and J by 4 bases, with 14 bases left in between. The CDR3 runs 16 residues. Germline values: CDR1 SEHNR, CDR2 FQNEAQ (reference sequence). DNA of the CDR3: TGTGCCAGCAGCTTAGCGTCGACAAGCCGTGCAGATACGCAGTATTTT. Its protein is CASSLASTSRADTQYF. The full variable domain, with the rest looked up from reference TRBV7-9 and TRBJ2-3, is DTGVSQNPRHKITKRGQNVTFRCDPISEHNRLYWYRQTLGQGPEFLTYFQNEAQLEKSRLLSDRFSAERPKGSFSTLEIQRTEQGDSAMYLCASSLASTSRADTQYFGPGTRLTVL.

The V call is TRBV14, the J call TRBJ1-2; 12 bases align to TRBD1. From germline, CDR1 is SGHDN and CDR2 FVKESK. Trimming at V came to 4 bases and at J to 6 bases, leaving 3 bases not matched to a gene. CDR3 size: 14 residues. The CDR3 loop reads CASSRDRGLDGYTF. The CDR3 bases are TGTGCCAGCAGCCGGGACAGGGGGCTTGATGGCTACACCTTC.

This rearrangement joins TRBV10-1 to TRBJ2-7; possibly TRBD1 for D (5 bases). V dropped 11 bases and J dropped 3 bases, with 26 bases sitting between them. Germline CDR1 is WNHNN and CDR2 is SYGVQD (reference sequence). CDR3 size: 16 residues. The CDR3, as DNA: TGCGCCCCCCGACAGTCCCAGGTTTCTCTCCACTACGAGCAGTACTTC. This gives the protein CAPRQSQVSLHYEQYF.

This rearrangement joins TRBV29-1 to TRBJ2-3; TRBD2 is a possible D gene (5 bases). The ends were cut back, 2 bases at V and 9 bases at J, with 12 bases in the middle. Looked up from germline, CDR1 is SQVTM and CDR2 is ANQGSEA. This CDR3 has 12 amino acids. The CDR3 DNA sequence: TGCAGCGTTGAAACGGGGAGCGGCACGCAGTATTTT. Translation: CSVETGSGTQYF.

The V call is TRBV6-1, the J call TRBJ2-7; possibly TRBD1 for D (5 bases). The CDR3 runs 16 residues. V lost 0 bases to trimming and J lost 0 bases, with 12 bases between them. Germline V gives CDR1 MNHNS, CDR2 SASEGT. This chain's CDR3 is CASSEALQVRSYEQYF. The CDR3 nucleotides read TGTGCCAGCAGTGAAGCTCTACAGGTGCGCTCCTACGAGCAGTACTTC.

This CDR3 is CASSYTRRGNSPLHF. CDR3 DNA: TGTGCCAGCAGTTACACACGGAGAGGGAATTCACCCCTCCACTTT. V is TRBV6-5 and J is TRBJ1-6; no firm D call. The CDR3 spans 15 residues. V lost 2 bases to trimming and J lost 7 bases, with 12 bases between them. The germline CDR1 and CDR2 sequences are MNHEY and SVGAGI.